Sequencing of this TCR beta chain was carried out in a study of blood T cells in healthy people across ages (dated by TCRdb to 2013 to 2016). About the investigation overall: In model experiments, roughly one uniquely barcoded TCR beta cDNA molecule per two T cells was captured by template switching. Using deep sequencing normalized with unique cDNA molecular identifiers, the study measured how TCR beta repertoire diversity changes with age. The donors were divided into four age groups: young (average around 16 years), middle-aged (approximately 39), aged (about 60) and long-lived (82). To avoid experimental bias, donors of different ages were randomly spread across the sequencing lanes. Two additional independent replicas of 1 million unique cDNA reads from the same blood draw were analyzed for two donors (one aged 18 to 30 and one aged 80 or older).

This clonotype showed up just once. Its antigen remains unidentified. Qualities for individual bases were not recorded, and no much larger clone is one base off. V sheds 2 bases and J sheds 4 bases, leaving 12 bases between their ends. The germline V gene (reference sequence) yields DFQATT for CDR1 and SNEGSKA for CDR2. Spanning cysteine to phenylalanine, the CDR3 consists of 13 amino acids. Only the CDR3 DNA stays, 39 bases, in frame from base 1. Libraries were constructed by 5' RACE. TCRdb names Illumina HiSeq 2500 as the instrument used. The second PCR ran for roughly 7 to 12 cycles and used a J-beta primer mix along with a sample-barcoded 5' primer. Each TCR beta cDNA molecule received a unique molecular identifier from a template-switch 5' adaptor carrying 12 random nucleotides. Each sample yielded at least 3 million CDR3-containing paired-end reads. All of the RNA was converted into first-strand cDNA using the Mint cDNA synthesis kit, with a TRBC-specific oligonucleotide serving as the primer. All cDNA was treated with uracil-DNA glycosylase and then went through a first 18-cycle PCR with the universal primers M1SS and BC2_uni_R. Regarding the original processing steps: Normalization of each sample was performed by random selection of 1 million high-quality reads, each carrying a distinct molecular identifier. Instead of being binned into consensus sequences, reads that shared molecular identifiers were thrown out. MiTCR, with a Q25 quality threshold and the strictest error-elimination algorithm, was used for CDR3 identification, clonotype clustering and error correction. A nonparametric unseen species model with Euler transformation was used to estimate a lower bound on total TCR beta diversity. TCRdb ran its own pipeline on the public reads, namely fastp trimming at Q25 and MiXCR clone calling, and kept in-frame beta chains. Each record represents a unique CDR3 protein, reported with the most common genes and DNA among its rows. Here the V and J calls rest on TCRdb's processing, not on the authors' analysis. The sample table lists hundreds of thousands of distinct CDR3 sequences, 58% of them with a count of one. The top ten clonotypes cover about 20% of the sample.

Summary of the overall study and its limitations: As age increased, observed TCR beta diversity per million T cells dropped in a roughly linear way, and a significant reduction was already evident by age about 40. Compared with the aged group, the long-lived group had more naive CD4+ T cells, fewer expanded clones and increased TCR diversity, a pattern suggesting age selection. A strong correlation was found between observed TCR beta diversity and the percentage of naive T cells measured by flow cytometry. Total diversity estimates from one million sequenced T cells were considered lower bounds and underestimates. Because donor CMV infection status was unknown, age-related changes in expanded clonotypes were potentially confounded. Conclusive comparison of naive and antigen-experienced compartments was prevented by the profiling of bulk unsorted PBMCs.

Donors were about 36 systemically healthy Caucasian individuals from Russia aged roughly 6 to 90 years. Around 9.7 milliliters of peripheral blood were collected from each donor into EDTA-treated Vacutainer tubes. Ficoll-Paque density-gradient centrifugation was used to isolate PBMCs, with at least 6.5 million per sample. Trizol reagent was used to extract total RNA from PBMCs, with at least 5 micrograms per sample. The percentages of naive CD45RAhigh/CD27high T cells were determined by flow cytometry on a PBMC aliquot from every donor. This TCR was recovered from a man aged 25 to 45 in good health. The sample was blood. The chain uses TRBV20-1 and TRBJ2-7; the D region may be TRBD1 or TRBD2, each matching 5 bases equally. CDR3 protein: CSARNWDAYEQYF. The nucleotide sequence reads TGCAGTGCTAGAAATTGGGACGCGTACGAGCAGTACTTC.